The clone carrying this T cell receptor (beta chain) was detected ten times or more. Its antigen is not known. This sample is part of a study of Graves' ophthalmopathy and Graves' hyperthyroidism. General study findings and limits: The study's model predicted ophthalmopathy progression at about 68% sensitivity and approximately 78% specificity. Among expanded thyroid clonotypes above 0.001 frequency, most also occurred in blood.

RNA transcripts were the template, and TCR beta CDR3 regions were amplified from them. Following a first-round RT-PCR that used HTBI primers, a second-round multiplex PCR was carried out. TCRdb re-called the multiplex PCR reads with MiXCR, one entry per CDR3 protein. Of nearly 400,000 distinct CDR3 sequences listed, about a sixth were seen once; the top ten hold roughly 1.4%. V was trimmed by 3 bases and J by 4 bases, leaving 9 bases between them. The CDR3 extends over 13 amino acids. CDR1 and CDR2 (germline): MDHEN, SYDVKM. Sequencing was done on a sample of peripheral blood. The V and J genes are TRBV28 and TRBJ1-1; D remains unclear. The clonotype comes from a woman aged 18-35 years with Graves' ophthalmopathy. CDR3 sequence (DNA): TGTGCCAGCAGTTTCGGGCAGTTCACTGAAGCTTTCTTT. This codes for CASSFGQFTEAFF.